These T cell receptor beta chains were read from a single sample in a study of blood T cell repertoires in COVID-19. The table came from immunoSEQ multiplex PCR; TCRdb's copy has only in-frame clones and leaves some out. This table has about 190,000 clones, around four fifths appearing once. Sequencing was performed on peripheral blood. The receptors here all came from a woman aged 25-40 years with acute or convalescent COVID-19. CDR3s include the opening cysteine and the closing phenylalanine or tryptophan. D genes are given only for firm matches. The listing skips clone size in some rows; elsewhere it reads once, few, many or a size class.

clone_size d_call j_call v_call cdr3_aa cdr3_nt
- - TRBJ2-1 TRBV12-5 CASAPGGKYEQFF TGTGCTAGTGCCCCTGGGGGGAAGTATGAGCAGTTCTTC
- TRBD1 TRBJ1-2 TRBV5-1 CASSLEGTGPYGYTF TGCGCCAGCAGCTTGGAAGGGACAGGGCCCTATGGCTACACCTTC
once - TRBJ2-7 TRBV12-3/TRBV12-4 CASSLARSEQYF TGTGCCAGCAGTTTAGCGCGGTCCGAGCAGTACTTC
- TRBD2 TRBJ2-4 TRBV5-4 CASSRWGGGGIQYF TGTGCCAGCAGCCGGTGGGGGGGAGGCGGCATTCAGTACTTC
- TRBD1 TRBJ2-7 TRBV5-1 CASTQLGTGGDEQYF TGCGCCAGCACCCAACTGGGGACAGGGGGCGACGAGCAGTACTTC
- TRBD2 TRBJ2-1 TRBV10-3 CATNGAGGQTIEQFF TGTGCCACTAATGGGGCGGGGGGCCAAACCATTGAGCAGTTCTTC
- - TRBJ1-2 TRBV28 CASRRYGYTF TGTGCCAGCAGGAGATATGGCTACACCTTC
- TRBD2 TRBJ2-3 TRBV9 CASSSGLADTDTQYF TGTGCCAGCAGCTCTGGACTAGCGGACACAGATACGCAGTATTTT
- TRBD1 TRBJ2-7 TRBV14 CASSQGQAYYEQYF TGTGCCAGCAGCCAGGGACAGGCCTACTACGAGCAGTACTTC
- - TRBJ1-3 TRBV7-2 CASSPTASGNTIYF TGTGCCAGCAGCCCGACAGCCTCTGGAAACACCATATATTTT
few TRBD1 TRBJ2-3 TRBV7-7 CASSLGTGGSTDTQYF TGTGCTAGCAGCTTAGGGACAGGGGGCTCCACAGATACGCAGTATTTT
- - TRBJ1-2 TRBV6-5 CASTPGVGGYTF TGTGCCAGCACCCCGGGGGTTGGTGGCTACACCTTC
- - TRBJ1-2 TRBV3-1/TRBV3-2 CASSRQQQLIYGYTF TGTGCCAGCAGCCGCCAACAGCAGTTGATATATGGCTACACCTTC
- TRBD1 TRBJ1-2 TRBV19 CASSIGTGRGASYTF TGTGCCAGTAGTATCGGGACAGGACGGGGTGCGAGCTACACCTTC
- TRBD1 TRBJ1-2 TRBV15 CATSYNQGGEGYTF TGTGCCACCAGTTACAACCAGGGGGGCGAGGGCTACACCTTC
- - TRBJ1-1 TRBV5-6 CASSTLTLMNTEAFF TGTGCCAGCAGCACGTTGACACTTATGAACACTGAAGCTTTCTTT
once - TRBJ1-1 TRBV3-1/TRBV3-2 CASSPGGGFNTEAFF TGTGCCAGCAGCCCGGGGGGGGGCTTTAACACTGAAGCTTTCTTT
few TRBD1 TRBJ2-2 TRBV24-1 CATSDPGQGRGTGELFF TGTGCCACCAGTGACCCCGGACAGGGAAGAGGAACCGGGGAGCTGTTTTTT
few - TRBJ1-5 TRBV28 CASSLFGAGVGGNQPQHF TGTGCCAGCAGTTTATTTGGGGCAGGGGTAGGTGGCAATCAGCCCCAGCATTTT
- - TRBJ2-3 TRBV6-5 CASQWRDTQYF TGTGCCTCCCAGTGGAGGGATACGCAGTATTTT
- TRBD1 TRBJ1-2 TRBV18 CASSPLGTGVDYGYTF TGTGCCAGCTCACCACTCGGGACAGGGGTGGACTATGGCTACACCTTC
- - TRBJ2-4 TRBV7-9 CASSSYFPPKNIQYF TGTGCCAGCAGCTCCTATTTCCCCCCCAAAAACATTCAGTACTTC
- - TRBJ1-5 TRBV9 CASSVSGYSNQPQHF TGTGCCAGCAGCGTCTCCGGTTATAGCAATCAGCCCCAGCATTTT
- TRBD2 TRBJ2-1 TRBV7-9 CASSLVSGGSNEQFF TGTGCCAGCAGCTTAGTTAGCGGGGGTTCCAATGAGCAGTTCTTC
- - TRBJ2-5 TRBV29-1 CSVEHAGTQYF TGCAGCGTTGAACACGCGGGGACCCAGTACTTC
few TRBD2 TRBJ2-7 TRBV30 CAWSAGLVNGEQYF TGTGCCTGGAGCGCGGGACTAGTGAACGGCGAGCAGTACTTC
- - TRBJ2-1 TRBV19 CASTAYLSYNEQFF TGTGCCAGTACTGCCTATCTATCCTACAATGAGCAGTTCTTC
- TRBD1 TRBJ1-2 TRBV6-5 CASSRTGGGYGYTF TGTGCCAGCAGTCGGACAGGGGGCGGCTATGGCTACACCTTC
once - TRBJ1-5 TRBV19 CASSIPISGSNQPQHF TGTGCCAGTAGTATCCCGATTTCGGGTAGCAATCAGCCCCAGCATTTT
few TRBD1 TRBJ2-7 TRBV6-4 CASSMDRGAYEQYF TGTGCCAGCAGTATGGACAGGGGAGCCTACGAGCAGTACTTC
- TRBD2 TRBJ2-1 TRBV14 CASSPLAGVNEQFF TGTGCCAGCAGCCCTCTTGCGGGGGTCAATGAGCAGTTCTTC
- - TRBJ1-5 TRBV4-2 CASSQEGVTPQHF TGTGCCAGCAGCCAAGAAGGGGTTACGCCCCAGCATTTT
- TRBD2 TRBJ2-3 TRBV28 CASSSSGRGGTDTQYF TGTGCCAGCAGCTCGTCGGGGCGGGGGGGCACAGATACGCAGTATTTT
- - TRBJ2-7 TRBV7-2 CASSLNYYSYEQYF TGTGCCAGCAGTCTCAACTACTACTCCTACGAGCAGTACTTC
- TRBD1 TRBJ2-1 TRBV5-8 CASSPLRGQGNNEQFF TGTGCCAGCAGCCCCCTAAGGGGACAGGGGAACAATGAGCAGTTCTTC
- - TRBJ1-2 TRBV28 CASSLLQGGPRYGYTF TGTGCCAGCAGTTTACTCCAGGGAGGTCCTCGCTATGGCTACACCTTC
- - TRBJ1-5 TRBV20-1 CSASGPGVSQPQHF TGCAGTGCTAGTGGGCCCGGGGTGAGTCAGCCCCAGCATTTT
- TRBD1 TRBJ2-1 TRBV6-2/TRBV6-3 CASSDPGTGGSYNEQFF TGTGCCAGCAGTGACCCCGGGACAGGGGGCAGCTACAATGAGCAGTTCTTC
- - TRBJ1-1 TRBV19 CASLDLRIPHTEAFF TGTGCCAGTCTTGATCTACGAATACCCCACACTGAAGCTTTCTTT
- TRBD2 TRBJ2-7 TRBV2 CASSDPGGSGSSYEQYF TGTGCCAGCAGTGACCCTGGTGGTAGCGGGAGCTCCTACGAGCAGTACTTC
- - TRBJ1-1 TRBV7-8 CASSLGAANTEAFF TGTGCCAGCAGCTTAGGGGCAGCGAACACTGAAGCTTTCTTT
- - TRBJ1-2 TRBV7-9 CASSLGAGYYGYTF TGTGCCAGCAGCTTAGGTGCAGGGTACTATGGCTACACCTTC
- - TRBJ1-5 TRBV19 CASTNSYQPQHF TGTGCCAGTACCAACAGTTATCAGCCCCAGCATTTT
- TRBD2 TRBJ2-3 TRBV18 CASSPRLAGGSDTQYF TGTGCCAGCTCACCACGTCTAGCGGGGGGTTCAGATACGCAGTATTTT
- TRBD2 TRBJ2-7 TRBV5-4 CASGAGVTYEQYF TGTGCCAGTGGGGCGGGGGTAACCTACGAGCAGTACTTC
few - TRBJ1-2 TRBV15 CATSRDDRRNYGYTF TGTGCCACCAGCAGAGATGACAGGAGGAACTATGGCTACACCTTC
- - TRBJ1-5 TRBV7-8 CASSLNRGLNQPQHF TGTGCCAGCAGCTTAAACCGCGGGCTCAATCAGCCCCAGCATTTT
- - TRBJ1-4 TRBV18 CASSDVGATNEKLFF TGTGCCAGCTCCGACGTAGGGGCAACTAATGAAAAACTGTTTTTT
few - TRBJ1-2 TRBV6-5 CASSYSGGNYGYTF TGTGCCAGCAGTTACTCGGGGGGGAACTATGGCTACACCTTC
- - TRBJ1-2 TRBV16 CASSHPQGVGRGYTF TGTGCCAGCAGCCATCCACAGGGAGTCGGGCGTGGCTACACCTTC
- - TRBJ1-5 TRBV2 CASSENTRNQPQHF TGTGCCAGCAGTGAAAACACCCGCAATCAGCCCCAGCATTTT
- TRBD2 TRBJ2-3 TRBV11-3 CASSLGTSGGTDTQYF TGTGCCAGCAGCTTAGGGACTAGCGGGGGGACAGATACGCAGTATTTT
- TRBD1 TRBJ2-5 TRBV5-4 CASSPIRGSQETQYF TGTGCCAGCAGCCCCATCAGGGGGAGTCAAGAGACCCAGTACTTC
- - TRBJ1-6 TRBV4-3 CASSQDRSSYNSPLHF TGCGCCAGCAGCCAAGATCGGAGCTCCTATAATTCACCCCTCCACTTT
- - TRBJ1-2 TRBV6-2/TRBV6-3 CASSYSTRGYTF TGTGCCAGCAGTTACTCGACACGAGGCTACACCTTC
- - TRBJ1-2 TRBV6-1 CASSEAAGRGNYGYTF TGTGCCAGCAGTGAAGCGGCAGGGAGGGGGAACTATGGCTACACCTTC
- - TRBJ1-2 TRBV12-3/TRBV12-4 CASSLQGYGYTF TGTGCCAGCAGTTTACAGGGATATGGCTACACCTTC
- TRBD1 TRBJ2-2 TRBV3-1/TRBV3-2 CASSRTGAGGELFF TGTGCCAGCAGCCGGACAGGGGCTGGCGGGGAGCTGTTTTTT